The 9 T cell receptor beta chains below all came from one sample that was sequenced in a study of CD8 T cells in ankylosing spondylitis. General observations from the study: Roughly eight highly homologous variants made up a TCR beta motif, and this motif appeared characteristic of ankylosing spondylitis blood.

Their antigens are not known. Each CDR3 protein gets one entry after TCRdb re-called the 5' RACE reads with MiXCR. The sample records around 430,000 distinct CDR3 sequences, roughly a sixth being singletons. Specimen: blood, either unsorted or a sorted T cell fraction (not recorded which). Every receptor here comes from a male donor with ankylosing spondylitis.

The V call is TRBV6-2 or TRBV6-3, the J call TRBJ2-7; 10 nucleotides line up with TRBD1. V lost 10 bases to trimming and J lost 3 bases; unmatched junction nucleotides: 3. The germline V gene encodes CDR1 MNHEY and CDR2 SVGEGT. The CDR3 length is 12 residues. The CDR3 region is CATRDRGYEQYF. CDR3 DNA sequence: TGTGCCACCCGGGACAGGGGCTACGAGCAGTACTTC.

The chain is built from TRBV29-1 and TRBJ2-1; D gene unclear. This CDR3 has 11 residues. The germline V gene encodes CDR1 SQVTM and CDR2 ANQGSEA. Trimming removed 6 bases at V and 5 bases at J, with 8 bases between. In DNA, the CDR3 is TGCAGCGTGTTAGCTCACAATGAGCAGTTCTTC. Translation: CSVLAHNEQFF.

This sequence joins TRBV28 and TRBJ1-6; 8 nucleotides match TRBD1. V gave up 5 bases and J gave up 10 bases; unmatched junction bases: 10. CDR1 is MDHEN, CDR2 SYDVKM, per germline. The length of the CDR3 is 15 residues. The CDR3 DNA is TGTGCCAGCAGTGCACAGACAGGGGATTGGTCACCCCTCCACTTT. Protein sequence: CASSAQTGDWSPLHF. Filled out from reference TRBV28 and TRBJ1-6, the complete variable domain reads DVKVTQSSRYLVKRTGEKVFLECVQDMDHENMFWYRQDPGLGLRLIYFSYDVKMKEKGDIPEGYSVSREKKERFSLILESASTNQTSMYLCASSAQTGDWSPLHFGNGTRLTVT.

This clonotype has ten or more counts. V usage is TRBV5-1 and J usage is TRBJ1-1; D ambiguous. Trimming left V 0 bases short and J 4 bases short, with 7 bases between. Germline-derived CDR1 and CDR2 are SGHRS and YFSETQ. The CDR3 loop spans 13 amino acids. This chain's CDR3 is CASSLAGRTEAFF. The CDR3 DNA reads TGCGCCAGCAGCTTGGCAGGACGCACTGAAGCTTTCTTT.

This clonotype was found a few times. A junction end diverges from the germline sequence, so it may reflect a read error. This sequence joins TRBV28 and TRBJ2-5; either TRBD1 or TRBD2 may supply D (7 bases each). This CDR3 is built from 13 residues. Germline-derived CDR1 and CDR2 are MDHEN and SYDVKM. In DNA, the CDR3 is TGTGCGAGCAGGGGGGGACAACGAGAGACCCAGTACTTC. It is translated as CASRGGQRETQYF.

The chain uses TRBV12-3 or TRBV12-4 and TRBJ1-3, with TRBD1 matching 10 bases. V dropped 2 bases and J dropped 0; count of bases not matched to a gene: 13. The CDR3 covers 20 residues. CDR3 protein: CASSLTRQGATLSSGNTIYF. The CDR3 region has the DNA TGTGCCAGCAGTTTAACCCGACAGGGGGCTACCCTATCCTCTGGAAACACCATATATTTT.

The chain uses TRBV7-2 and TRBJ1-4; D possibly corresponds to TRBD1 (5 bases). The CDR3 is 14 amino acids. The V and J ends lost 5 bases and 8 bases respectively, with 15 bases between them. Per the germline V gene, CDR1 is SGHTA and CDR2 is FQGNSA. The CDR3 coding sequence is TGTGCCAGCAGCCCCCGCGGGGGTCGAGAAAAACTGTTTTTT. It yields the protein CASSPRGGREKLFF.

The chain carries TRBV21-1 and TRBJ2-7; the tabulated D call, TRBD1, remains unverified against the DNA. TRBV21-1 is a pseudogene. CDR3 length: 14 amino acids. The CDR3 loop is CASSKTGYWGEQYF. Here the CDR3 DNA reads TGTGCCAGCAGCAAGACAGGGTACTGGGGCGAGCAGTACTTC.

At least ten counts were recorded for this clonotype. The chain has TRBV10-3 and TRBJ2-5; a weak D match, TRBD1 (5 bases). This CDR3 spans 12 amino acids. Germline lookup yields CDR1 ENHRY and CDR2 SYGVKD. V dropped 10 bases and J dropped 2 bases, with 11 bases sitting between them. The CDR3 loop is CATDSAQETQYF. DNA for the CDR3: TGTGCCACCGACAGTGCACAAGAGACCCAGTACTTC.